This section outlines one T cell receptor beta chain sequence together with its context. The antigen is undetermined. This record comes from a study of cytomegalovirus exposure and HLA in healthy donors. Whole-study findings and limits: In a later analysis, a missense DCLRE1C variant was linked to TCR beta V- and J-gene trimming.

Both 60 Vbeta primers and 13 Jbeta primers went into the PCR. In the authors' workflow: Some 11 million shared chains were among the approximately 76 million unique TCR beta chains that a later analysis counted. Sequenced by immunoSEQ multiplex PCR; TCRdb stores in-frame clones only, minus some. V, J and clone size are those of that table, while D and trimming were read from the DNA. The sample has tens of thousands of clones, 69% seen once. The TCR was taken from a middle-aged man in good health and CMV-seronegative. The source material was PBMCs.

CDR3 in DNA: TGTGCCAGCAGCTTAGGGACAGGGGTTGTACATACGCAGTATTTT. Its translation is CASSLGTGVVHTQYF. The gene calls are TRBV7-9 and TRBJ2-3; 9 bases align to TRBD1. Trimming removed 1 base from V and 7 bases from J; junction bases left unmatched: 6. From germline, CDR1 is SEHNR and CDR2 FQNEAQ (reference sequence). The CDR3 length is 15 residues.